The entry that follows covers one T cell receptor beta chain sequence. This sample was taken from a study of blood T cell repertoires in COVID-19. The germline V gene encodes CDR1 MNHEY and CDR2 SVGEGT. The length of the CDR3 is 14 residues. Trimming stripped 4 bases from V and 8 bases from J, with 17 bases between. Using immunoSEQ multiplex PCR, the repertoire was profiled, and TCRdb retains in-frame clones only, with some absent. Here the sample spans about 370,000 clones, roughly 92% being singletons. The chain has TRBV6-2 or TRBV6-3 and TRBJ1-1; D might be TRBD1 (5 bases). This TCR came from a middle-aged woman who had been exposed to COVID-19. The specimen sequenced was PBMCs or T cells enriched from blood (not recorded which). CDR3: CASSFRGTTEEAFF. The CDR3, as DNA: TGTGCCAGCAGTTTTCGGGGGACGACGGAGGAAGCTTTCTTT.